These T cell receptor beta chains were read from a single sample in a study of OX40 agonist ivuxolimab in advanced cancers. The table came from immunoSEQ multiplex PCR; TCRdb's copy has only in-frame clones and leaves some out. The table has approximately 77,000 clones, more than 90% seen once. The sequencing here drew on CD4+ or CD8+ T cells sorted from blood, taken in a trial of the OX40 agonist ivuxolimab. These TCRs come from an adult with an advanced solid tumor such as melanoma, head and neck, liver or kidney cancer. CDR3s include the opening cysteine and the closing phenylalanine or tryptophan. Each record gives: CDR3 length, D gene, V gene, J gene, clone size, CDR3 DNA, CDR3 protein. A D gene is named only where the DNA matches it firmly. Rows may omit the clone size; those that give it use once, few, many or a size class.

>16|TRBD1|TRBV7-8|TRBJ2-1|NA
TGTGCCAGCAGACAACCCGGGACAGGGGGCTGGAATGAGCAGTTCTTC
CASRQPGTGGWNEQFF
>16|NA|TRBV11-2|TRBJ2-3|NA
TGTGCCAGCAGTTCAAGGGGGGCTAGGGTCGCAGATACGCAGTATTTT
CASSSRGARVADTQYF
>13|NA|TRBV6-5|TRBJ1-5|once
TGTGCCAGCAGGGAGGCCCGAAATCAGCCCCAGCATTTT
CASREARNQPQHF
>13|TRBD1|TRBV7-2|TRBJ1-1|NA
TGTGCCAGCAGCTCGACAGGGGGGTTTGGAGCTTTCTTT
CASSSTGGFGAFF
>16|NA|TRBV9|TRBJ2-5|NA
TGTGCCAGCAGACAAGGATGGGGCTGGAGGAATGAGACCCAGTACTTC
CASRQGWGWRNETQYF
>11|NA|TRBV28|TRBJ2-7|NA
TGTGCCAGCACTACCGAATACGAGCAGTACTTC
CASTTEYEQYF
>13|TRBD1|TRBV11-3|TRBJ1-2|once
TGTGCCAGCAGCCCGGGACAGTTCTATGGCTACACCTTC
CASSPGQFYGYTF
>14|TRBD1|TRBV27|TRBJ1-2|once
TGTGCCAGCAGTACCAGGGGGGAGGAAAACGGCTACACCTTC
CASSTRGEENGYTF
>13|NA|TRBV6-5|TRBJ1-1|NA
TGTGCCAGCAGTCGAAGTCGGAGGGCTGAAGCTTTCTTT
CASSRSRRAEAFF
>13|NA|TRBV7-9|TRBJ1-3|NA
TGTGCCAGCAGGAGACATGGGGGGAACACCATATATTTT
CASRRHGGNTIYF
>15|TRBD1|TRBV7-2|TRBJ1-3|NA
TGTGCCAGCAGCTCTCCGACAGGGCGCTTTGAGACCATATATTTT
CASSSPTGRFETIYF
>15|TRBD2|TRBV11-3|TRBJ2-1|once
TGTGCCAGCAGCCCACTAGCGGGAGGGGGCGATGAGCAGTTCTTC
CASSPLAGGGDEQFF
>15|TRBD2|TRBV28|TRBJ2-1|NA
TGTGCCAGCAGCCGGGGGGGACTTTCCTCCAATGAGCAGTTCTTC
CASSRGGLSSNEQFF
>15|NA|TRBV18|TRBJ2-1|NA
TGTGCCAGCTCGCCACCTGCAAACCCCCACAATGAGCAGTTCTTC
CASSPPANPHNEQFF
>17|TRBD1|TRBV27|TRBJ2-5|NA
TGTGCCAGCTCCCCGGGGACAGGGTCCCAGGGAATAGAGACCCAGTACTTC
CASSPGTGSQGIETQYF
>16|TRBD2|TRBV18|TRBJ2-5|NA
TGTGCCAGCTCACCACCCCGGCTAGCGGGAGTGGAGACCCAGTACTTC
CASSPPRLAGVETQYF
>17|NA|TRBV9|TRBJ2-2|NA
TGTGCCAGCAGCGTTTCAATCGCGGGAAGGGACACCGGGGAGCTGTTTTTT
CASSVSIAGRDTGELFF
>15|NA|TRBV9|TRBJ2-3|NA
TGTGCCAGCAGCACGCTGAGGGGAAGCACAGATACGCAGTATTTT
CASSTLRGSTDTQYF
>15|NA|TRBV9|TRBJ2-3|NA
TGTGCCAGCAGCGTAGGGACTGGGCTATGGGGAACGCAGTATTTT
CASSVGTGLWGTQYF
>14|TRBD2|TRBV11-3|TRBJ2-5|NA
TGTGCCAGCAGCTTTGTTAGCGGGAGACAGACCCAGTACTTC
CASSFVSGRQTQYF
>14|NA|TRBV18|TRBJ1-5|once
TGTGCCAGCTCACCCGAAAAGTGGGATCAGCCCCAGCATTTT
CASSPEKWDQPQHF
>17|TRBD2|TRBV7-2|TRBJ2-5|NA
TGTGCCAGCAGCCTAAGGACTAGCGGGAACAACCAAGAGACCCAGTACTTC
CASSLRTSGNNQETQYF
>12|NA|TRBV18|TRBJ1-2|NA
TGTGCCAGCTCACCAGACAGTTATGGCTACACCTTC
CASSPDSYGYTF
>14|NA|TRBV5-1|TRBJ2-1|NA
TGCGCCAGCAGCTTGGACGGCTCCTACAATGAGCAGTTCTTC
CASSLDGSYNEQFF
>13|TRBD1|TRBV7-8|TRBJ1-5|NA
TGTGCCAGCAGCTGGGACAGTAGTCAGCCCCAGCATTTT
CASSWDSSQPQHF
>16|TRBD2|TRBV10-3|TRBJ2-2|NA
TGTGCCATCAGTGCCTCTAGCGGGTCGAACACCGGGGAGCTGTTTTTT
CAISASSGSNTGELFF
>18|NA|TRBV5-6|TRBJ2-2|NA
TGTGCCAGCAGCCCCCGCCGAACCGGGACAAGGAACACCGGGGAGCTGTTTTTT
CASSPRRTGTRNTGELFF
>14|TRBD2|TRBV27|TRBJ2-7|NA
TGTGCCTCCGGCCCGGCGGGAGTGGGCTACGAGCAGTACTTC
CASGPAGVGYEQYF
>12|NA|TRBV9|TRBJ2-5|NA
TGTGCCAGCAGCGGGATAAAAGAGACCCAGTACTTC
CASSGIKETQYF
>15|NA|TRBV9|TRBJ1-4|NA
TGTGCCAGCAGCGTAGCCCCTGACAGTCGGGAAAAACTGTTTTTT
CASSVAPDSREKLFF